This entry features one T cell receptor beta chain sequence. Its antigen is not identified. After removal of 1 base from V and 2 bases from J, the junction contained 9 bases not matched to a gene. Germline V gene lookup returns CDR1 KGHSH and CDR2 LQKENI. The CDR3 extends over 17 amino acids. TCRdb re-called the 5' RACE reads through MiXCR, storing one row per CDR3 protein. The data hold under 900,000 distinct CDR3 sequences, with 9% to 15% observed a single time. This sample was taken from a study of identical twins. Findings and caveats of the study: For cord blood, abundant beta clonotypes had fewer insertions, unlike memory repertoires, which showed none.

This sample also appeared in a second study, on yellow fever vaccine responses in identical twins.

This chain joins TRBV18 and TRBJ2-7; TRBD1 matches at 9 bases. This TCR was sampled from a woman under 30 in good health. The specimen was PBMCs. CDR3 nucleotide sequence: TGTGCCAGCTCACCACGGGACCACAGGGGGCCACCCTACGAGCAGTACTTC. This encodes CASSPRDHRGPPYEQYF.